Shown below are 7 T cell receptor beta chains from a single sample sequenced in a study of blood T cell repertoires in COVID-19. Profiled with immunoSEQ multiplex PCR; TCRdb holds only in-frame clones, not every one. The sample consists of around 280,000 clones, almost 90% of them appearing once. Sequencing was carried out using peripheral blood. These receptors originate from a woman aged 25 to 39 with COVID-19, enrolled during active disease.

The V call is TRBV5-3, the J call TRBJ1-1; 9 bases line up with TRBD1. TRBV5-3 is reported as an ORF; its role is uncertain. CDR3 length: 17 residues. Trimming took 4 bases from V and 5 from J; bases not matched to a gene: 15. CDR3 residues: CARSPTPTGGAWTEAFF. The DNA of the CDR3 is TGTGCCAGAAGCCCTACCCCCACAGGGGGCGCTTGGACTGAAGCTTTCTTT.

The CDR3 here is CSVEDGGEQFF. DNA for the CDR3: TGCAGCGTTGAAGATGGCGGCGAGCAGTTCTTC. The genes are TRBV29-1 and TRBJ2-1; D not certain. The CDR3 has 11 amino acids. V was trimmed by 0 bases and J by 10 bases, leaving 7 bases between them. The germline V gene has CDR1 SQVTM and CDR2 ANQGSEA.

The chain couples TRBV27 to TRBJ1-4; 7 nucleotides match TRBD1. V was clipped by 6 bases and J by 7 bases; unmatched bases: 8. Germline assignment: CDR1 MNHEY and CDR2 SMNVEV (reference sequence). CDR3 size: 14 residues. The CDR3 here is CASSRQGMFEKLFF. The CDR3 nucleotides read TGTGCCAGCAGCCGACAGGGAATGTTTGAAAAACTGTTTTTT.

This clone has a single count. V is TRBV7-3 and J is TRBJ1-1, with a weak D call TRBD1 (5 bases). CDR3 length: 15 residues. V was clipped by 5 bases and J by 1 base, with 14 bases between them. In germline, CDR1 is SGHTA, CDR2 FQGTGA. The CDR3 DNA reads as TGTGCCAGCAGCCCCTCTGGGGGGGGGAACACTGAAGCTTTCTTT. It yields the protein CASSPSGGGNTEAFF. The whole variable domain, remainder taken from reference TRBV7-3 and TRBJ1-1, is GAGVSQTPSNKVTEKGKYVELRCDPISGHTALYWYRQSLGQGPEFLIYFQGTGAADDSGLPNDRFFAVRPEGSVSTLKIQRTERGDSAVYLCASSPSGGGNTEAFFGQGTRLTVV.

The table lists this clone with a count of one. The chain recombines TRBV5-1 with TRBJ2-3; D perhaps matches TRBD2 (6 bases). The CDR3 consists of 14 residues. Per germline, CDR1 SGHRS and CDR2 YFSETQ. Between the trimmed V and J ends, which lost 1 base and 2 bases, there was a span of 8 bases. In DNA form, the CDR3 reads TGCGCCAGCAGCTTGTCTAGCGTCACAGATACGCAGTATTTT. Protein sequence: CASSLSSVTDTQYF.

The chain carries TRBV11-3 and TRBJ2-2; TRBD1 matches at 8 bases. Germline CDR1 is SGHNT and CDR2 is YENEEA. Trimming at V came to 5 bases and at J to 7 bases, leaving 6 bases not matched to a gene. This CDR3 is built from 14 residues. The CDR3 here is CASSPGQVDGELFF. The CDR3 DNA reads TGTGCCAGCAGCCCGGGACAGGTCGACGGGGAGCTGTTTTTT.

This clone has more than one count but fewer than ten. The CDR3 region is CASSYAESTTYEQYF. Written as DNA, the CDR3 is TGTGCCAGCAGTTACGCGGAGTCTACTACCTACGAGCAGTACTTC. The chain couples TRBV6-6 to TRBJ2-7; D uncertain. Germline V gene data show CDR1 as MNHNY and CDR2 as SVGAGI (reference sequence). CDR3 length: 15 residues. Trimming shortened V by 2 bases and J by 2 bases, and 13 bases separated the two germline ends.